The next 4 T cell receptor beta chains were all read from a single sample in a study of OX40 agonist ivuxolimab in advanced cancers. Method: immunoSEQ multiplex PCR; TCRdb's copy keeps in-frame clones and lacks some. The repertoire holds about 15,000 clones, with about 86% as singletons. Sequenced material: CD4+ or CD8+ T cells sorted from blood, taken in a trial of the OX40 agonist ivuxolimab. These receptors originate from an adult with an advanced solid tumor such as melanoma, head and neck, liver or kidney cancer.

The V call is TRBV9, the J call TRBJ2-3; no clear D gene. CDR1 and CDR2 (germline): SGDLS, YYNGEE. The CDR3 totals 14 residues. Trimming pared 3 bases from V and 6 bases from J, leaving 14 bases between. The CDR3 DNA reads TGTGCCAGCAGCGAGCAGCCCGATGGGGATACGCAGTATTTT. It codes for CASSEQPDGDTQYF.

The chain recombines TRBV6-5 with TRBJ2-6; D is possibly TRBD2 (6 bases). The CDR3 totals 15 residues. CDR1 and CDR2 from the germline V gene are MNHEY and SVGAGI. Trimming cost V 4 bases and J 13 bases, with 20 bases left between them. This chain's CDR3 is CASSLVSGGTVVLTF. The CDR3, as DNA: TGTGCCAGCAGTTTAGTTTCCGGCGGGACTGTAGTCCTGACTTTC.

V and J are TRBV7-2 and TRBJ2-1; the match to TRBD2 covers 13 bases. V was pared by 0 bases and J by 7 bases, with 3 bases of the junction left unmatched. The CDR3 spans 16 residues. Per the germline V gene, CDR1 is SGHTA and CDR2 is FQGNSA. The CDR3 spells CASSLALAGGYNEQFF. The CDR3 DNA sequence: TGTGCCAGCAGCTTAGCACTAGCGGGAGGGTATAATGAGCAGTTCTTC.

J is TRBJ2-7 and V is TRBV29-1; D not resolved. Germline-derived CDR1 and CDR2 are SQVTM and ANQGSEA. Trimming pared 2 bases from V and 0 bases from J, leaving 11 bases between. The CDR3 runs to 14 residues. The CDR3 DNA follows: TGCAGCGTTGAAAGGGCGGAAAGCTCCTACGAGCAGTACTTC. Its translation: CSVERAESSYEQYF.